The rows below give T cell receptor beta chains drawn from one sample of a study of regulatory T cells in long-lasting Graves disease. From the multiplex PCR reads, TCRdb called clonotypes with MiXCR, one entry per CDR3 protein. The sample carries some 500,000 distinct CDR3 sequences, approximately 13% recorded once. This same sample was also part of a study on T cells in Graves' hyperthyroidism and ophthalmopathy.

Sequencing was performed on peripheral blood mononuclear cells (PBMCs), taken at new diagnosis, from a patient treated with antithyroid drugs. The receptors originated from a man in his thirties or forties with Graves disease. CDR3s include the opening cysteine and the closing phenylalanine or tryptophan. The order of the fields is CDR3 DNA, CDR3 protein, J gene, V gene, D gene, clone size. A D gene is named only where the DNA matches it firmly. For some rows the clone size is stated as once, few or many, or as a class when expanded; others skip it.

TGTGCCAGCAGCCAGACGGGACAGATACACACTGAAGCTTTCTTT CASSQTGQIHTEAFF TRBJ1-1 TRBV7-3 TRBD1 few
TGTGCCAGCTCACAGGACCTAAACACTGAAGCTTTCTTT CASSQDLNTEAFF TRBJ1-1 TRBV18 . many
TGCGCCAGCAGCTTCCCGGGACTAGGGGACCCATCGATACTGTATAAGCAGTTCTTC CASSFPGLGDPSILYKQFF TRBJ2-1 TRBV5-1 TRBD2 few
TGTGCCATCTCGGCGGGGGCGGGGGAGCTGTTTTTT CAISAGAGELFF TRBJ2-2 TRBV15 . few
TGTGCCAGCAGTTTAATACTGACTAGATCGACCAATGAGCAGTTCTTC CASSLILTRSTNEQFF TRBJ2-1 TRBV27 . .
TGTGCCAGCACGACGGGGCTTAATTCACCCCTCCACTTT CASTTGLNSPLHF TRBJ1-6 TRBV6-1 . many
TGTGCCAGTACCCCCGGCGGGGAGCTGTTTTTT CASTPGGELFF TRBJ2-2 TRBV19 . few
TGTGCCACCAGCGACTATCCGGGGCCTACGCAGTATTTT CATSDYPGPTQYF TRBJ2-3 TRBV24-1 . few
TGTGCCAGCAGTTTTCGGGGAGGGGACACTGAAGCTTTCTTT CASSFRGGDTEAFF TRBJ1-1 TRBV12-3/TRBV12-4 . many
TGTGCCAGCAGCTCCGATATACTCAGAGGTGTCGAGCAGTTCTTC CASSSDILRGVEQFF TRBJ2-1 TRBV7-8 . many
TGTGCCAGCACTAAAGGGCAGTTCGGAAACACCATATATTTT CASTKGQFGNTIYF TRBJ1-3 TRBV2 . many
TGTGCCACCGCCTCTAGCGGGCAATCCGGGGAGCTGTTTTTT CATASSGQSGELFF TRBJ2-2 TRBV24-1 TRBD2 few
TGCGCCAGCAGCATCGGACAGGCTTTCGGAAACACCATATATTTT CASSIGQAFGNTIYF TRBJ1-3 TRBV5-1 TRBD1 .
TGCGCCAGCAGCTTGGGGTCTAGCGGGAGACTTGATGAGCAGTTCTTC CASSLGSSGRLDEQFF TRBJ2-1 TRBV5-1 TRBD2 many
TGTGCCAGCAGTTTATTAGGCAGCGGGAGGGACTACGAGCAGTACTTC CASSLLGSGRDYEQYF TRBJ2-7 TRBV27 TRBD2 once
TGTGCCAGTAAAAATTTAGATAGCGGGAACACCGGGGAGCTGTTTTTT CASKNLDSGNTGELFF TRBJ2-2 TRBV19 . few
TGCAGGGCCGTGGGTGCGGTCAACGAGCAGTACTTC CRAVGAVNEQYF TRBJ2-7 TRBV20-1 . few
TGTGCCAGCAGCTGGGGGGAGACGGGCAGACAAGAGACCCAGTACTTC CASSWGETGRQETQYF TRBJ2-5 TRBV5-8 . many
TGCAGTGCTCCTTTAGCGGGAGGGGGCGAGCAGTTCTTC CSAPLAGGGEQFF TRBJ2-1 TRBV20-1 TRBD2 many
TGTGCCAGCAGTGAATTTCGGTATAACACTGAAGCTTTCTTT CASSEFRYNTEAFF TRBJ1-1 TRBV6-1 . .